Sequencing of this T cell receptor beta chain was carried out in a study of T cell responses to AZD1222 COVID-19 vaccine. Broader study findings: Every sample of the repertoires postdated the peak T cell response. Nearly half of spike-specific TCRs reportedly target variant regions that are unmutated in the B.1.351 and B.1.1.7 variants.

The V end was cut by 4 bases, the J end by 10 bases, with 17 bases between. CDR3 length: 15 amino acids. Germline V gene data show CDR1 as ENHRY and CDR2 as SYGVKD. To note about this clone: The antigen remains unidentified.

TCRdb's table, derived via immunoSEQ multiplex PCR, lists solely in-frame clones and lacks some. The sample shows 120,000 or so clones, 85% to 90% of them seen only once. The receptor's source is an adult in good health. The J gene is TRBJ1-6, the V gene TRBV10-3; D uncertain. Sequences were derived from peripheral blood, sampled on day 0 of AZD1222 vaccination. The CDR3 DNA reads as TGTGCCATCAGTGGTAGCGAAAGTGGAGCATCACCCCTCCACTTT. Translated: CAISGSESGASPLHF.